Listed below are T cell receptor beta chains from one sample, sequenced in a study of T-cell memory formation after mild COVID-19. One entry per CDR3 protein, called by TCRdb with MiXCR from the 5' RACE reads. The profile shows hundreds of thousands of distinct CDR3 sequences, approximately 20% of them singletons. Specimen: PBMCs or a T cell subset sorted from them (not recorded which). All receptors derive from an adult woman who had mild COVID-19 (a few samples of this study predate the infection). Cell type and time point are not known. CDR3s include the opening cysteine and the closing phenylalanine or tryptophan. Each record gives: J gene, D gene, clone size, V gene, CDR3 DNA, CDR3 protein. D genes are given only for firm matches. Expanded clones are given a class, and other clones once, few, many or no size at all.

>TRBJ1-1|.|few|TRBV5-1
TGCGCCAGCAGCCCGATTGGGAGGGACACTGAAGCTTTCTTT
CASSPIGRDTEAFF
>TRBJ2-1|.|.|TRBV7-8
TGTGCCAGCGGAGGGGGTCGGCAGTTCTTC
CASGGGRQFF
>TRBJ2-5|.|.|TRBV24-1
TGTGCCACCAGCGGGGGCTGGGAGACCCAGTACTTC
CATSGGWETQYF
>TRBJ2-7|TRBD2|few|TRBV4-2
TGTGCCAGCAGCCGGCAGACCGCTAGCGGTAGCTCCTACGAGCAGTACTTC
CASSRQTASGSSYEQYF
>TRBJ2-3|TRBD1|few|TRBV5-1
TGCGCCAGCAGCTTATCATCTTTAACGGGACAGGGAGTCACAGATACGCAGTATTTT
CASSLSSLTGQGVTDTQYF
>TRBJ1-2|.|few|TRBV24-1
TGTGCCACCAGTGACCCCTCCGGGACGGCTAACTATGGCTACACCTTC
CATSDPSGTANYGYTF
>TRBJ2-7|.|.|TRBV20-1
TGCAGTGCTTTCCCCGAGTGGTACGAGCAGTACTTC
CSAFPEWYEQYF
>TRBJ1-6|.|.|TRBV19
TGTGCCAGTAGTATATCGGGATCGGACTCACCCCTCCACTTT
CASSISGSDSPLHF
>TRBJ2-5|TRBD2|few|TRBV5-1
TGCGCCAGCACCTACACGGGACTAGCGCGACAAGAGACCCAGTACTTC
CASTYTGLARQETQYF
>TRBJ1-1|.|.|TRBV4-1
TGCGCCAGCAGCCAATCCGGGAAAGCTTTCTTT
CASSQSGKAFF
>TRBJ2-1|TRBD2|few|TRBV24-1
TGTGCCACCAGTGATCCCGGGACTAGCAGCTACAATGAGCAGTTCTTC
CATSDPGTSSYNEQFF
>TRBJ1-1|.|few|TRBV24-1
TGTGCCACCAGTCCCGGGTATGGCACTGAAGCTTTCTTT
CATSPGYGTEAFF
>TRBJ2-1|TRBD2|few|TRBV4-1
TGCGCCAGCAGCGCCGGGACGGGGGGGCACAATGAGCAGTTCTTC
CASSAGTGGHNEQFF
>TRBJ2-3|TRBD2|.|TRBV2
TGTGCCAGCAGTGCGTTAGCGGGACCCACAGATACGCAGTATTTT
CASSALAGPTDTQYF
>TRBJ2-1|.|.|TRBV11-2
TGTGCCAGCAGCTTGTTGTTCAGCGGAGTCTACAATGAGCAGTTCTTC
CASSLLFSGVYNEQFF
>TRBJ2-5|TRBD2|.|TRBV30
TGTGCCTGGACGTCTAGCGGGACCATTGGGGAGACCCAGTACTTC
CAWTSSGTIGETQYF
>TRBJ2-3|.|.|TRBV20-1
TGCAGTGCTAGCGGCAGGGGAGGAACAGATACGCAGTATTTT
CSASGRGGTDTQYF
>TRBJ2-3|.|.|TRBV12-3/TRBV12-4
TGTGCCAGCAGGGTACAGGTAGGCCCAGATACGCAGTATTTT
CASRVQVGPDTQYF
>TRBJ1-3|.|.|TRBV18
TGTGCCAGCTCACAACTAGACCAGGGGACCCTCTACTCTGGAAACACCATATATTTT
CASSQLDQGTLYSGNTIYF
>TRBJ2-3|.|.|TRBV3-1
TGTGCCAGCAGCCCCCGACCGGGCGCCGCGGGCGATACGCAGTATTTT
CASSPRPGAAGDTQYF
>TRBJ2-1|TRBD2|.|TRBV6-1
TGTGCCAGCAGGATACTAGCGGGAGTTGTACATGAGCAGTTCTTC
CASRILAGVVHEQFF
>TRBJ2-7|TRBD1|.|TRBV29-1
TGCAGCGTACAGGGGCTCCCCTACGAGCAGTACTTC
CSVQGLPYEQYF
>TRBJ2-1|TRBD1|.|TRBV3-1
TGTGCCAGCAGCCAAGTGGTGGGACAGGTGGTCTACAATGAGCAGTTCTTC
CASSQVVGQVVYNEQFF
>TRBJ2-1|TRBD2|.|TRBV5-1
TGCGCCAGCAGCTTGGGAGCGACTAGCGGAAGCTCCTACAATGAGCAGTTCTTC
CASSLGATSGSSYNEQFF
>TRBJ2-7|.|.|TRBV18
TGTGCCAGCTCACCGGGGCAAACCGACCTCTCCTACGAGCAGTACTTC
CASSPGQTDLSYEQYF
>TRBJ2-5|.|.|TRBV6-2/TRBV6-3
TGTGCCAGCAGTCCTAAAGAGGAGACCCAGTACTTC
CASSPKEETQYF
>TRBJ1-1|.|.|TRBV19
TGTGCCAGTAGTATAGCAGACAGGCCACGGTCCCGAGCGAACACTGAAGCTTTCTTT
CASSIADRPRSRANTEAFF
>TRBJ2-5|TRBD2|few|TRBV7-6
TGTGCCAGCAGTGGCCCGGGGGGGCTAGGACAAGAGACCCAGTACTTC
CASSGPGGLGQETQYF
>TRBJ2-7|TRBD1|few|TRBV6-4
TGTGCCAGCAGTGACTTGGGGACAGCCTCCTACGAGCAGTACTTC
CASSDLGTASYEQYF
>TRBJ1-2|.|many|TRBV12-3/TRBV12-4
TGTGCCAGCAGCCCAGGGATGAGGGGAGGCTACACCTTC
CASSPGMRGGYTF
>TRBJ2-7|.|.|TRBV21-1
TGTGCCAGCAGCAAAGTGGCCCGGCGTCTCGCCTTCTACGAGCAGTACTTC
CASSKVARRLAFYEQYF
>TRBJ2-7|.|many|TRBV4-3
TGCGCCAGCAGCCCCCGGCGAGCGGCAACCTACGAGCAGTACTTC
CASSPRRAATYEQYF
>TRBJ2-7|.|few|TRBV15
TGTGCCACCAGCAGAGATTACGGGACGAGTGTTTCTTCCTACGAGCAGTACTTC
CATSRDYGTSVSSYEQYF
>TRBJ2-3|TRBD1|few|TRBV7-9
TGTGCCAGCAGCCCGCCTGACAGGGTTACGCAGTATTTT
CASSPPDRVTQYF
>TRBJ2-1|TRBD2|few|TRBV29-1
TGCAGCGTTGGGGTAGCGGGAGACGGCATCTACAATGAGCAGTTCTTC
CSVGVAGDGIYNEQFF
>TRBJ2-7|.|few|TRBV12-3/TRBV12-4
TGTGCCAGCCAATCGGGGGGCGGGCCCTCCTACGAGCAGTACTTC
CASQSGGGPSYEQYF
>TRBJ2-7|.|.|TRBV20-1
TGCAGTGCTAGCCTGCCGACCCACTCCTACGAGCAGTACTTC
CSASLPTHSYEQYF
>TRBJ2-1|.|.|TRBV7-9
TGTGCCAGCAGCTCCCCGGCGGCCGCGAATGAGCAGTTCTTC
CASSSPAAANEQFF
>TRBJ2-3|.|.|TRBV5-4
TGTGCCAGCAGCACAGGATGGGGCACAGATACGCAGTATTTT
CASSTGWGTDTQYF
>TRBJ1-2|.|few|TRBV30
TGTGCCTGGAGTGTTTGGCAGGACTACACCTTC
CAWSVWQDYTF